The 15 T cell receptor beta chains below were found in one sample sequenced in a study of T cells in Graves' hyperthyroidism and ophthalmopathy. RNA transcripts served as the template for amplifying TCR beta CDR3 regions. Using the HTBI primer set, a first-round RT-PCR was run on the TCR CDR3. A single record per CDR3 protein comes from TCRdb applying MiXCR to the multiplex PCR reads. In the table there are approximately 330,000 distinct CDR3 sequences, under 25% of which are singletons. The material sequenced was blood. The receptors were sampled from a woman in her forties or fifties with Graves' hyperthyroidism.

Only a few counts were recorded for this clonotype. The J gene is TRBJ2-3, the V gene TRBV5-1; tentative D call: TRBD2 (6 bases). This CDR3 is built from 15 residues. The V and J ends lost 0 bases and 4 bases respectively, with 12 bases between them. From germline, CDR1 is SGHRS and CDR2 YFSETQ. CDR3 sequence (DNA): TGCGCCAGCAGCTTGGCCGTGGCGGGGTCAGATACGCAGTATTTT. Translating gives CASSLAVAGSDTQYF.

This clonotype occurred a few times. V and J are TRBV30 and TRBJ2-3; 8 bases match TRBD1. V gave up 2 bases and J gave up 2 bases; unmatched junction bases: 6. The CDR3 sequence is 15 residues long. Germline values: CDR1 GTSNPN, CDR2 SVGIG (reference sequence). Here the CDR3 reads CAWSPPDRVTDTQYF. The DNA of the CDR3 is TGTGCCTGGAGTCCCCCGGACAGGGTCACAGATACGCAGTATTTT.

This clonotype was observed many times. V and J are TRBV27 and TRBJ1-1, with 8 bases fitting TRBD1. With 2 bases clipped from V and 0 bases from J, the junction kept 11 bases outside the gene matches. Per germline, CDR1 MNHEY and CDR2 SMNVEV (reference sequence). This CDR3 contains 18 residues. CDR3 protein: CASSLEWTGSNMNTEAFF. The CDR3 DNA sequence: TGTGCCAGCAGTTTAGAGTGGACAGGGTCCAACATGAACACTGAAGCTTTCTTT.

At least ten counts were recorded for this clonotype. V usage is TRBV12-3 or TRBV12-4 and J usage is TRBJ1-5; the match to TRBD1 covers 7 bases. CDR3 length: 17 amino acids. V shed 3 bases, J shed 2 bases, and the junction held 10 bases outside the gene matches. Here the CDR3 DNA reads TGTGCCAGCAGTTTTATGGGACAGCAGCGGGGCAATCAGCCCCAGCATTTT. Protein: CASSFMGQQRGNQPQHF.

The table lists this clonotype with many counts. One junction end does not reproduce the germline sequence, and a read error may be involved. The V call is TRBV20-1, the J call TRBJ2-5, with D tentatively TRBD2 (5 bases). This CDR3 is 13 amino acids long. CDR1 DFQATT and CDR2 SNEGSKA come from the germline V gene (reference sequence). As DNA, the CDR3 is TGCAGTGCTACCGGGGAGCTGCAAGGGACCCAGTACTTC. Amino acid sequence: CSATGELQGTQYF.

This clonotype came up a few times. The CDR3 spells CASSVGIAGGVSPETQYF. The CDR3 DNA follows: TGTGCCAGCAGCGTAGGGATAGCGGGGGGGGTCTCCCCAGAGACCCAGTACTTC. This chain joins TRBV9 and TRBJ2-5; 11 bases fit TRBD2. V was clipped by 0 bases and J by 4 bases; unmatched bases: 11. Germline CDR1 SGDLS, CDR2 YYNGEE. The CDR3 length is 18 residues.

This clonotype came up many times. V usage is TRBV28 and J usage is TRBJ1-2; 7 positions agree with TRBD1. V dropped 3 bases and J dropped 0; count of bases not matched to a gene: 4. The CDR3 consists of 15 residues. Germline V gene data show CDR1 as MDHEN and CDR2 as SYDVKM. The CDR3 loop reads CASSLTGRSNYGYTF. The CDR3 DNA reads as TGTGCCAGCAGTTTGACAGGGAGATCTAACTATGGCTACACCTTC.

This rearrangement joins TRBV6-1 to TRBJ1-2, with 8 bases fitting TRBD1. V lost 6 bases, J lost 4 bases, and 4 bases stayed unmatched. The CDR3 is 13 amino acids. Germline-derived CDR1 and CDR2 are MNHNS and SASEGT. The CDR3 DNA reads TGTGCCAGCAGCCCAGGGGGCGTCTATGGCTACACCTTC. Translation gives CASSPGGVYGYTF.

The CDR3 nucleotides are TGTGCCAGCAGCTTGGAACAGAACTCCTACGAGCAGTACTTC. It translates to CASSLEQNSYEQYF. The chain employs TRBV5-5 and TRBJ2-7, with D hard to call. The germline CDR1 and CDR2 sequences are SGHKS and YYEKEE (reference sequence). This CDR3 region has 14 residues. Trimming stripped 0 bases from V and 0 bases from J, with 7 bases between.

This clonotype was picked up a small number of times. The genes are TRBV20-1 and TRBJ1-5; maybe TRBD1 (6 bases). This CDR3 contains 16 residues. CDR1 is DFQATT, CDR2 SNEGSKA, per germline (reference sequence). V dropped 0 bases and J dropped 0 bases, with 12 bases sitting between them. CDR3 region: CSAREGTTYSNQPQHF. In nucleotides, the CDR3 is TGCAGTGCTAGAGAAGGGACAACTTATAGCAATCAGCCCCAGCATTTT.

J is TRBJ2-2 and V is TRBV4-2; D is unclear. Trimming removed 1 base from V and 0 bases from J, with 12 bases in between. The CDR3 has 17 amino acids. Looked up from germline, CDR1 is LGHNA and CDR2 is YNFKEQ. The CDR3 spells CASSQARGVANTGELFF. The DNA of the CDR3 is TGTGCCAGCAGCCAAGCCCGTGGGGTAGCGAACACCGGGGAGCTGTTTTTT.

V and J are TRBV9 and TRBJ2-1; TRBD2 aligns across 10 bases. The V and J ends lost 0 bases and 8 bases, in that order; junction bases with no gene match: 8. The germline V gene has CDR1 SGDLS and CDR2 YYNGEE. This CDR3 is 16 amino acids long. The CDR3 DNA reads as TGTGCCAGCAGCGTAGCTAGCGGGAGTGTTCGCGATGAGCAGTTCTTC. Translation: CASSVASGSVRDEQFF. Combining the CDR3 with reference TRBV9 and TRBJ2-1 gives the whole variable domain DSGVTQTPKHLITATGQRVTLRCSPRSGDLSVYWYQQSLDQGLQFLIQYYNGEERAKGNILERFSAQQFPDLHSELNLSSLELGDSALYFCASSVASGSVRDEQFFGPGTRLTVL.

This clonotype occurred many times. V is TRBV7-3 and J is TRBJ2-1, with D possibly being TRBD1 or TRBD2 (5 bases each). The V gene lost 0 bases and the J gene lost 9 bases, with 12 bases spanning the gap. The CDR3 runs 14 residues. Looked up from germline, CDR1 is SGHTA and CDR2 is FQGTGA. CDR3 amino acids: CASSLTSGSGEQFF. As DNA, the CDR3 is TGTGCCAGCAGCTTAACGTCAGGGAGTGGTGAGCAGTTCTTC.

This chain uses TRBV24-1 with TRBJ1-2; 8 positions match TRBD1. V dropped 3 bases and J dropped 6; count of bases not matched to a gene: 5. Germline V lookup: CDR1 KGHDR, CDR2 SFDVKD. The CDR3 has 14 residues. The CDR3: CATSDPVTGDGYTF. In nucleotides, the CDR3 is TGTGCCACCAGTGATCCGGTGACAGGGGATGGCTACACCTTC.

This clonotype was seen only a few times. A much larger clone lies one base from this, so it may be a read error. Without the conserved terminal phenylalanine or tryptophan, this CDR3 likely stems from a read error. CDR3 in DNA: TGTGCCAGCAACGCCCGGGGATCCCTCTACGAGCAGTACCTC. Protein sequence: CASNARGSLYEQYL. V usage is TRBV6-1 and J usage is TRBJ2-7; maybe TRBD2 (5 bases). The CDR3 length is 14 residues. V was trimmed by 7 bases and J by 3 bases, leaving 16 bases between them. Per germline, CDR1 MNHNS and CDR2 SASEGT.